The present T cell receptor beta chain was sequenced within a study of response to subunit inactivated influenza vaccine. Notes on the study in general: The authors proposed limited new T cell recruitment per seasonal influenza vaccination.

Of note for this clonotype: The antigen remains unidentified.

With 4 bases removed from V and 7 bases from J, the gap between germline ends came to 18 bases. Germline V gene lookup returns CDR1 SGHKS and CDR2 YYEKEE (reference sequence). The CDR3 spans 15 residues. TCRdb passed the RT-PCR reads through MiXCR, listing each CDR3 protein once. The table lists 750,000 to 850,000 distinct CDR3 sequences, around a sixth of them singletons, with approximately 10% in the top ten. The chain couples TRBV5-5 to TRBJ1-5; no firm D call. This clonotype was obtained from a man over 45 who received an inactivated influenza vaccine. The specimen comprised PBMCs from blood, sampled more than 4 days after vaccination. The CDR3 DNA is TGTGCCAGCAGCCCCTACGACGGGTTTAGCCAGCCCCAGCATTTT. This encodes CASSPYDGFSQPQHF.